Below are 20 T cell receptor beta chains sequenced from a single sample in a study of early T cells in non-severe SARS-CoV-2 infection. TCRdb redid the calling of the 5' RACE reads with MiXCR, one entry per CDR3 protein. The sample has about 22,000 distinct CDR3 sequences, roughly 4.5% seen once. The sequenced material came from whole blood. The receptor set was obtained from an adult who was a healthcare worker with PCR-confirmed SARS-CoV-2 infection or an uninfected control (not recorded which).

In this sample, this clonotype turned up many times. The chain couples TRBV7-6 to TRBJ2-3, with D unresolved. V was clipped by 0 bases and J by 5 bases, with 6 bases between them. Per the germline V gene, CDR1 is SGHVS and CDR2 is FNYEAQ. CDR3 length: 13 amino acids. The CDR3: CASSLARGDTQYF. Written as DNA, the CDR3 is TGTGCCAGCAGCTTAGCGCGAGGAGATACGCAGTATTTT.

At least ten counts were recorded for this clonotype. This chain links TRBV21-1 with TRBJ2-7; the table names TRBD1, a call not compared with the DNA. TRBV21-1 constitutes a pseudogene. The CDR3 extends over 14 amino acids. CDR3 residues: CASSSRDSSYEQYF. CDR3 DNA: TGTGCCAGCAGCAGCCGGGACAGCTCCTACGAGCAGTACTTC.

This clonotype was found many times. V gene TRBV5-1 combines with J gene TRBJ2-3; weak D call: TRBD2 (5 bases). Trimming removed 0 bases from V and 2 bases from J, with 13 bases in between. The CDR3 extends over 16 amino acids. Germline lookup yields CDR1 SGHRS and CDR2 YFSETQ. The CDR3 protein is CASSLGRRIDTDTQYF. CDR3 bases: TGCGCCAGCAGCTTGGGGAGGCGGATCGACACAGATACGCAGTATTTT.

The chain joins TRBV7-8 to TRBJ2-7, with 10 bases aligning to TRBD2. Per germline, CDR1 SGHVS and CDR2 FQNEAQ. CDR3 length: 18 amino acids. J was trimmed by 6 bases and V by 0 bases; bases with no gene match: 14. CDR3 loop: CASSLATTSGAFTSEQYF. The CDR3 DNA reads as TGTGCCAGCAGCTTAGCGACTACTAGCGGGGCATTCACGAGCGAGCAGTACTTC. The full variable domain, its missing parts supplied by reference TRBV7-8 and TRBJ2-7, is GAGVSQSPRYKVAKRGQDVALRCDPISGHVSLFWYQQALGQGPEFLTYFQNEAQLDKSGLPSDRFFAERPEGSVSTLKIQRTQQEDSAVYLCASSLATTSGAFTSEQYFGPGTRLTVT.

This clonotype was recorded a few times. The chain employs TRBV7-9 and TRBJ1-5, with 7 bases aligning to TRBD1. The CDR3 sequence is 14 residues long. Per the germline V gene, CDR1 is SEHNR and CDR2 is FQNEAQ (reference sequence). With V trimmed by 1 base and J by 7 bases, 4 bases remained unmatched. The CDR3 DNA follows: TGTGCCAGCAGCTTAGGCAGGGGGGGACAGCCCCAGCATTTT. This encodes CASSLGRGGQPQHF.

The genes are TRBV7-9 and TRBJ2-2; D tentatively reads TRBD1 or TRBD2 (5 bases each). Trimming removed 0 bases from V and 5 bases from J, with 7 bases in between. Germline CDR1 SEHNR, CDR2 FQNEAQ (reference sequence). This CDR3 has 14 residues. The CDR3 DNA sequence: TGTGCCAGCAGCTTAGCGGGGGTAACCGGGGAGCTGTTTTTT. Translated, it gives CASSLAGVTGELFF.

This clonotype was found many times. The chain recombines TRBV9 with TRBJ2-5; the D gene is possibly TRBD2 (7 bases). Deletions cut 6 bases from V and 5 bases from J, with 23 bases between. The CDR3 spans 16 residues. CDR1 and CDR2 from the germline V gene are SGDLS and YYNGEE. The DNA for the CDR3 is TGTGCCAGCACCCTTGCTTTGGGGGGGGCATTGGAGACCCAGTACTTC. The encoded protein is CASTLALGGALETQYF.

This clonotype was recorded at least ten times. The genes are TRBV18 and TRBJ2-1; 11 positions match TRBD2. The J segment lost 6 bases and the V segment lost 0 bases, leaving 7 bases of the junction unmatched. Per germline, CDR1 KGHSH and CDR2 LQKENI. This CDR3 has 17 amino acids. The CDR3 DNA is TGTGCCAGCTCACCACCCAAACTAGCGGGGGACCGCAATGAGCAGTTCTTC. This encodes CASSPPKLAGDRNEQFF.

This clonotype was found many times. V usage is TRBV12-3 or TRBV12-4 and J usage is TRBJ2-3; D is perhaps TRBD1 or TRBD2 (5 bases each). V shed 8 bases and J shed 8 bases, with 20 bases lying between them. The CDR3 totals 14 residues. CDR3 DNA sequence: TGTGCCAGCGGCGAGGGGTCCTCACTTGGTACGCAGTATTTT. This sequence encodes CASGEGSSLGTQYF.

This rearrangement joins TRBV7-6 to TRBJ2-3; D call uncertain. This CDR3 region has 16 residues. Germline V gives CDR1 SGHVS, CDR2 FNYEAQ. With 5 bases removed from V and 0 bases from J, the gap between germline ends came to 15 bases. CDR3 bases: TGTGCCAGCAGCCCCTCCGGGTCCTCTAGCACAGATACGCAGTATTTT. The encoded protein is CASSPSGSSSTDTQYF.

This clonotype appeared a few times. The chain employs TRBV7-2 and TRBJ2-2; no firm D call. From germline, CDR1 is SGHTA and CDR2 FQGNSA. V lost 4 bases and J lost 5, with 14 bases in between. CDR3 size: 15 residues. In nucleotides, the CDR3 is TGTGCCAGCAGCTCCGGGCCCCCCGGGACCGGGGAGCTGTTTTTT. This translates into CASSSGPPGTGELFF.

This clonotype was counted ten times or more. This chain joins TRBV7-3 and TRBJ2-2, with D tentatively TRBD2 (5 bases). The germline gives CDR1 SGHTA, CDR2 FQGTGA. Trimming removed 5 bases from V and 5 bases from J, with 12 bases in between. The CDR3 is made up of 14 amino acids. CDR3 protein: CASSRGRATGELFF. The DNA for the CDR3 is TGTGCCAGCAGCCGCGGGCGGGCGACCGGGGAGCTGTTTTTT.

V and J are TRBV12-3 or TRBV12-4 and TRBJ1-6, with 7 bases fitting TRBD1. Germline trimming cut 5 bases from V and 9 bases from J; bases unmatched to any gene: 13. The CDR3 totals 16 residues. The CDR3 sequence: CASSPTGDFWVSPLHF. The CDR3 bases are TGTGCCAGCAGTCCCACAGGGGACTTTTGGGTTTCACCCCTCCACTTT.

The rearrangement links TRBV18 to TRBJ1-2; D is unresolved. This CDR3 region has 15 residues. Germline V gene lookup returns CDR1 KGHSH and CDR2 LQKENI. The V and J ends lost 3 bases and 6 bases respectively, with 17 bases between them. CDR3 bases: TGTGCCAGCTCACCCCCGGGTCTGGGGAAGGATGGCTACACCTTC. Its translation: CASSPPGLGKDGYTF. The variable domain in full, with the rest retrieved from reference TRBV18 and TRBJ1-2, is NAGVMQNPRHLVRRRGQEARLRCSPMKGHSHVYWYRQLPEEGLKFMVYLQKENIIDESGMPKERFSAEFPKEGPSILRIQQVVRGDSAAYFCASSPPGLGKDGYTFGSGTRLTVV.

This clonotype was picked up many times. The rearrangement links TRBV7-9 to TRBJ2-5; a weak D match, TRBD1 (5 bases). V gave up 1 base and J gave up 4 bases, with 7 bases separating them. The CDR3 length is 13 residues. Per germline, CDR1 SEHNR and CDR2 FQNEAQ (reference sequence). In nucleotides, the CDR3 is TGTGCCAGCAGCTTAGAAAGGGGAGAGACCCAGTACTTC. Translated: CASSLERGETQYF.

The gene calls are TRBV27 and TRBJ1-1; 8 bases agree with TRBD1. The CDR3 contains 12 residues. V was pared by 7 bases and J by 4 bases, with 2 bases of the junction left unmatched. Germline V lookup: CDR1 MNHEY, CDR2 SMNVEV (reference sequence). The CDR3 DNA is TGTGCCAGCAACACAGGGGGCACTGAAGCTTTCTTT. It is translated as CASNTGGTEAFF.

This clonotype has a handful of counts. The rearrangement joins TRBV29-1 to TRBJ2-7; 10 nucleotides match TRBD1. The CDR3 extends over 13 amino acids. With V trimmed by 4 bases and J by 3 bases, 3 bases remained unmatched. Germline V lookup: CDR1 SQVTM, CDR2 ANQGSEA. CDR3 nucleotide sequence: TGCAGCGTTGTTAGGACAGGGGGCTACGAGCAGTACTTC. It yields the protein CSVVRTGGYEQYF.

This clonotype was detected ten times or more. The chain couples TRBV6-5 to TRBJ1-6; no firm D call. This CDR3 region has 15 residues. Trimming pared 5 bases from V and 2 bases from J, leaving 10 bases between. Germline loops: CDR1 MNHEY, CDR2 SVGAGI. The CDR3 DNA reads TGTGCCAGCAGTGCCGGTCAGACCTATAATTCACCCCTCCACTTT. It encodes CASSAGQTYNSPLHF.

On this clonotype itself: A read error may explain this, as a much larger clone is one base away. J is TRBJ2-3 and V is TRBV10-3; D is possibly TRBD1 or TRBD2 (5 bases each). Germline V CDR1 and CDR2: ENHRY, SYGVKD. The CDR3 is 16 amino acids. This CDR3 reads CVTSDRGELGTDTQYF. CDR3 in DNA: TGTGTCACTTCCGACCGAGGGGAGTTGGGCACAGATACGCAGTATTTT.

This clonotype was picked up many times. This chain connects TRBV7-9 to TRBJ1-5; TRBD1 might be the D (5 bases). Germline CDR1 and CDR2: SEHNR and FQNEAQ (reference sequence). The CDR3 runs to 13 residues. Trimming left V 11 bases short and J 2 bases short, with 13 bases between. CDR3 loop: CAAQGEGNQPQHF. The CDR3 nucleotides are TGTGCCGCCCAGGGCGAGGGCAATCAGCCCCAGCATTTT.